Listed here are 5 T cell receptor beta chains from one sample, sequenced in a study of T cells after yellow fever vaccination. TCRdb redid the calling of the 5' RACE reads with MiXCR, one entry per CDR3 protein. The repertoire holds roughly 110,000 distinct CDR3 sequences, with 8.4% as singletons. Here the sequenced sample was CD8+ T cells sorted from PBMCs, taken 45 days after the yellow fever booster vaccination. The receptors stem from a man aged 30 to 45 who received the YFV17D yellow fever vaccine.

Only a few counts were recorded for this clonotype. V usage is TRBV27 and J usage is TRBJ1-5, with unresolved D. The CDR3 extends over 15 amino acids. The V and J ends lost 5 bases and 2 bases respectively, with 13 bases between them. CDR1 is MNHEY, CDR2 SMNVEV, per germline (reference sequence). CDR3 amino acids: CASSPDTGGNQPQHF. Written as DNA, the CDR3 is TGTGCCAGCAGTCCTGATACTGGGGGCAATCAGCCCCAGCATTTT.

This chain links TRBV5-4 with TRBJ1-1; D is uncertain. Germline V gene lookup returns CDR1 SGHNT and CDR2 YYREEE (reference sequence). The CDR3 extends over 13 amino acids. With 1 base removed from V and 3 bases from J, the gap between germline ends came to 7 bases. CDR3 protein: CASSLLGDTEAFF. The CDR3 nucleotides read TGTGCCAGCAGCTTGCTGGGAGACACTGAAGCTTTCTTT.

This clonotype was detected ten times or more. This sequence joins TRBV15 and TRBJ2-7; D is undetermined. This CDR3 has 13 residues. V lost 1 base, J lost 6 bases, and 10 bases lay in between. Germline V gene data show CDR1 as LNHNV and CDR2 as YYDKDF (reference sequence). The CDR3 region has the DNA TGTGCCACCAGCAGAGTGTACATGGGCGAGCAGTACTTC. It translates to CATSRVYMGEQYF. The complete variable domain, with remaining parts taken from reference TRBV15 and TRBJ2-7, reads DAMVIQNPRYQVTQFGKPVTLSCSQTLNHNVMYWYQQKSSQAPKLLFHYYDKDFNNEADTPDNFQSRRPNTSFCFLDIRSPGLGDTAMYLCATSRVYMGEQYFGPGTRLTVT.

This clonotype was detected ten times or more. V gene TRBV12-3 or TRBV12-4 combines with J gene TRBJ2-1; tentatively, D is TRBD2 (6 bases). The CDR3 length is 13 residues. With 5 bases removed from V and 10 bases from J, the gap between germline ends came to 15 bases. This chain's CDR3 is CASSKGGVSEQFF. Here the CDR3 DNA reads TGTGCCAGCAGTAAGGGCGGGGTGTCGGAGCAGTTCTTC.

This clonotype has just a few counts. The CDR3 DNA reads TGTGCCAGCAGCTTTTACCCGGGACTAGCGGACAATGAGCAGTTCTTC. It specifies CASSFYPGLADNEQFF. This chain links TRBV5-4 with TRBJ2-1; 11 bases align to TRBD2. V gave up 2 bases and J gave up 5 bases; unmatched junction bases: 6. Germline V CDR1 and CDR2: SGHNT, YYREEE (reference sequence). The length of the CDR3 is 16 residues.